Listed below are T cell receptor beta chains from one sample, sequenced in a study of blood T cells in healthy people across ages. MiXCR, applied by TCRdb to the 5' RACE reads, yields one record per CDR3 protein. The sample contains some 1,000,000 distinct CDR3 sequences, approximately 25% of which appear only once. This sample was shared with a second study, whose subject was T cells of mothers and their children.

Sequences were obtained from blood. These receptor sequences come from a girl aged 2-10 years in good health. Both conserved end residues are part of each CDR3. A D gene is named only where the DNA matches it firmly. Some rows have no size entry. The others give once, few or many, or a class for an expanded clone.

.	few	TRBV6-1	TRBJ2-5	TGTGCCACCCTCGCGCGAGAGACCCAGTACTTC	CATLARETQYF
TRBD1	few	TRBV16	TRBJ1-2	TGTGCCAGCAGCCGGACAGGGTACGATGGCTACACCTTC	CASSRTGYDGYTF
.	.	TRBV20-1	TRBJ1-1	TGCAGTGCCGTACCTACAGCGTTCGGACGCACTGAAGCTTTCTTT	CSAVPTAFGRTEAFF
.	.	TRBV4-2	TRBJ1-1	TGTGCCAGCAGTTACGGCGCCGGAGGGACTGAAGCTTTCTTT	CASSYGAGGTEAFF
.	few	TRBV21-1	TRBJ2-2	TGTGCCAGCAGCGATGGCCTAGCTGGGGGGGAGCTGTTTTTT	CASSDGLAGGELFF
.	few	TRBV2	TRBJ2-4	TGTGCCAGCAGTTCGGGAGAGGGGAGGAACATTCAGTACTTC	CASSSGEGRNIQYF
.	.	TRBV21-1	TRBJ2-1	TGTGCCAGCAGCCCCAGGGGTGGGCAGTTCTTC	CASSPRGGQFF
TRBD1	.	TRBV7-9	TRBJ1-1	TGTGCCAGCAGCTTAGCCCGGACAGGGTTAGGCACTGAAGCTTTCTTT	CASSLARTGLGTEAFF
.	.	TRBV6-1	TRBJ1-5	TGTGCCAGCACTTGGGGACAACCCAATCAGCCCCAGCATTTT	CASTWGQPNQPQHF
.	few	TRBV9	TRBJ2-2	TGTGCCAGCAGCCCGACGGACCCCGGGGGGGAGCTGTTTTTT	CASSPTDPGGELFF
.	.	TRBV7-8	TRBJ1-6	TGTGCCAGCAGCTCCAGGATCGGGACGGCCTTAAATTCACCCCTCCACTTT	CASSSRIGTALNSPLHF
.	few	TRBV20-1	TRBJ2-7	TGCAGTGCCCCGGGACCCGAGGCCTACGAGCAGTACTTC	CSAPGPEAYEQYF
.	.	TRBV12-3/TRBV12-4	TRBJ1-1	TGTGCCAGCAGTTTGAGGTCGGGGAACACTGAAGCTTTCTTT	CASSLRSGNTEAFF
.	.	TRBV10-3	TRBJ2-2	TGTGCCATCAGTGGGCAGGGAGCCACCGGGGAGCTGTTTTTT	CAISGQGATGELFF
.	.	TRBV29-1	TRBJ1-2	TGCAGCGTTGGGAGTGAGGGTGGCTACACCTTC	CSVGSEGGYTF
TRBD2	.	TRBV5-1	TRBJ2-3	TGCGCCAGCAGCTTGCCTCGAGCGGGAGTAGCAGATACGCAGTATTTT	CASSLPRAGVADTQYF
.	few	TRBV24-1	TRBJ2-5	TGTGCCACCAGTGTTTCGAGAGGGGCGCAAGAGACCCAGTACTTC	CATSVSRGAQETQYF
.	.	TRBV7-8	TRBJ2-5	TGTGCCAGCAGGAGGGGAGAGGGCGCGGAGACCCAGTACTTC	CASRRGEGAETQYF
TRBD2	few	TRBV4-1	TRBJ2-7	TGCGCCAGCAGCCAAGATACTAGCGGGAGGATTAGCTCCTACGAGCAGTACTTC	CASSQDTSGRISSYEQYF
.	.	TRBV7-2	TRBJ1-3	TGTGCCAGCAGCTTAGACGGGGAGCCTGGAAACACCATATATTTT	CASSLDGEPGNTIYF
TRBD2	few	TRBV5-1	TRBJ2-1	TGCGCCAGCAGCTTGATGATAGCGGGAGACAATGAGCAGTTCTTC	CASSLMIAGDNEQFF
TRBD2	few	TRBV6-1	TRBJ2-1	TGTGCCAGCATCCCCGAGGGCGGGGGAGGGGACTACAATGAGCAGTTCTTC	CASIPEGGGGDYNEQFF
TRBD2	.	TRBV5-1	TRBJ2-1	TGCGCCAGCAGCTTGGTGGTAGCGGGGGGAGATGAGCAGTTCTTC	CASSLVVAGGDEQFF
TRBD1	.	TRBV6-5	TRBJ1-1	TGTGCCAGCACCGCACAGGGGTACACTGAAGCTTTCTTT	CASTAQGYTEAFF
.	.	TRBV27	TRBJ1-1	TGTGCCAGCAGTCTCGCGGTAGAGAACACTGAAGCTTTCTTT	CASSLAVENTEAFF
TRBD1	few	TRBV4-1	TRBJ1-1	TGCGCCAGCAGCCAACCCTGGACAGGGCGGACTGAAGCTTTCTTT	CASSQPWTGRTEAFF
.	few	TRBV4-1	TRBJ1-2	TGCGCCAGCAGCCAAGAAGTATTGCAGGGGAATGGCTACACCTTC	CASSQEVLQGNGYTF
TRBD2	.	TRBV28	TRBJ2-7	TGTGCCAGCAGTTTATTGGCTAGCGGAACCTACGAGCAGTACTTC	CASSLLASGTYEQYF
.	.	TRBV7-2	TRBJ2-3	TGTGCCAGCAGCTCCCCCCATAGCACAGATACGCAGTATTTT	CASSSPHSTDTQYF